The rows below give T cell receptor beta chains drawn from one sample of a study of blood T cell repertoires in COVID-19. The repertoire was sequenced with immunoSEQ multiplex PCR; TCRdb's copy has only in-frame clones and lacks some. The sample has approximately 19,000 clones; about 88% are singletons. The sample consisted of peripheral blood. These receptors came from a human donor in a cohort sampled during active COVID-19. Each CDR3 is given with its conserved first and last residue. D genes are given only for firm matches. Size values are once, few and many counts, or a class for expanded clones, and some rows have none.

v_gene,j_gene,d_gene,abundance,CDR3aa,CDR3nt
TRBV5-6,TRBJ2-3,NA,NA,CASSLYAYPTDTQYF,TGTGCCAGCAGCTTGTATGCCTACCCCACAGATACGCAGTATTTT
TRBV21-1,TRBJ2-7,NA,NA,CASSGGQGAYEQYF,TGTGCCAGCAGCGGAGGACAGGGGGCATACGAGCAGTACTTC
TRBV14,TRBJ1-6,NA,few,CASSQGRENSPLHF,TGTGCCAGCAGCCAAGGAAGGGAGAATTCACCCCTCCACTTT
TRBV24-1,TRBJ2-3,TRBD1,NA,CATSDTTGVSQDTQYF,TGTGCCACCAGTGATACCACAGGGGTTTCACAGGATACGCAGTATTTT
TRBV7-8,TRBJ1-3,NA,NA,CASSLSTGGSSGNTIYF,TGTGCCAGCAGCTTATCCACGGGGGGCAGCTCTGGAAACACCATATATTTT
TRBV5-1,TRBJ2-7,NA,NA,CASSLGRLRDISYEQYF,TGCGCCAGCAGCTTAGGTCGGTTAAGGGACATTTCCTACGAGCAGTACTTC
TRBV5-6,TRBJ1-2,NA,NA,CASSSPGVRYGYTF,TGTGCCAGCAGCTCCCCAGGGGTGCGGTATGGCTACACCTTC
TRBV11-2,TRBJ2-2,NA,NA,CASSLESAGELFF,TGTGCCAGCAGCTTAGAGAGCGCCGGGGAGCTGTTTTTT
TRBV19,TRBJ1-3,NA,once,CASSGSAAGNTIYF,TGTGCCAGTAGTGGGTCAGCGGCTGGAAACACCATATATTTT
TRBV24-1,TRBJ2-3,NA,NA,CATSDRDGESTDTQYF,TGTGCCACCAGTGACAGAGACGGAGAGAGCACAGATACGCAGTATTTT
TRBV15,TRBJ2-3,NA,NA,CATSILTDTQYF,TGTGCCACCTCTATCCTCACAGATACGCAGTATTTT
TRBV27,TRBJ2-2,NA,NA,CASSFITFGSTGELFF,TGTGCCAGCAGTTTTATTACGTTCGGGAGCACCGGGGAGCTGTTTTTT
TRBV11-1,TRBJ1-1,NA,NA,CASSFGRQNPYTEAFF,TGTGCCAGCAGCTTTGGGAGACAAAATCCCTACACTGAAGCTTTCTTT
TRBV7-2,TRBJ1-2,NA,NA,CASSLARSGGYTF,TGTGCCAGCAGCTTAGCTCGCAGCGGCGGCTACACCTTC
TRBV7-9,TRBJ1-3,NA,NA,CASSLVLGPSGNTIYF,TGTGCCAGCAGCTTAGTGTTGGGGCCCTCTGGAAACACCATATATTTT
TRBV18,TRBJ1-2,NA,NA,CASSITGSLPNYGYTF,TGTGCCAGCTCAATAACAGGGAGTCTTCCTAACTATGGCTACACCTTC